These 29 T cell receptor beta chains came from one sample sequenced in a study of blood T cell repertoires in COVID-19. The assay was immunoSEQ multiplex PCR, and TCRdb's table has in-frame clones only and misses some. The sample yields fewer than 400,000 clones, approximately 90% seen once. Input material: PBMCs or T cells enriched from blood (not recorded which). Receptors were obtained from a woman aged 50 to 65 who had recovered from COVID-19.

The chain is built from TRBV19 and TRBJ1-2; possible D gene TRBD1, 6 bases. The CDR3 runs 15 residues. CDR1 is LNHDA, CDR2 SQIVND, per germline (reference sequence). With 3 bases removed from V and 3 bases from J, the gap between germline ends came to 14 bases. The CDR3 DNA reads TGTGCCAGTAGTATCAAGGCAGGGGTGGACTATGGCTACACCTTC. Translating gives CASSIKAGVDYGYTF. Looking up the rest from reference TRBV19 and TRBJ1-2 gives the full variable domain: DGGITQSPKYLFRKEGQNVTLSCEQNLNHDAMYWYRQDPGQGLRLIYYSQIVNDFQKGDIAEGYSVSREKKESFPLTVTSAQKNPTAFYLCASSIKAGVDYGYTFGSGTRLTVV.

The chain employs TRBV4-3 and TRBJ2-6; D remains unclear. Germline lookup yields CDR1 LGHNA and CDR2 YSLEER. The CDR3 is 17 amino acids. Between the trimmed V and J ends, which lost 0 bases and 0 bases, there was a span of 9 bases. The CDR3 DNA follows: TGCGCCAGCAGCCAAGATAGCAGCTCCTCTGGGGCCAACGTCCTGACTTTC. Encoded protein: CASSQDSSSSGANVLTF.

This chain links TRBV7-9 with TRBJ1-2; D gene unclear. Germline loops: CDR1 SEHNR, CDR2 FQNEAQ (reference sequence). The V end was cut by 3 bases, the J end by 4 bases, with 12 bases between. This CDR3 is built from 14 residues. DNA of the CDR3: TGTGCCAGCAGCTTGGCGGGCGGCGTCTATGGCTACACCTTC. The encoded protein is CASSLAGGVYGYTF. Combining the CDR3 with reference TRBV7-9 and TRBJ1-2 gives the whole variable domain DTGVSQNPRHKITKRGQNVTFRCDPISEHNRLYWYRQTLGQGPEFLTYFQNEAQLEKSRLLSDRFSAERPKGSFSTLEIQRTEQGDSAMYLCASSLAGGVYGYTFGSGTRLTVV.

The chain combines TRBV6-5 with TRBJ1-2; 8 bases are shared with TRBD1. From germline, CDR1 is MNHEY and CDR2 SVGAGI. V lost 2 bases, J lost 4 bases, and 6 bases stayed unmatched. The CDR3 is 15 residues long. CDR3 DNA: TGTGCCAGCAGTTACGTAGGACAGGGCCTCTATGGCTACACCTTC. Translation: CASSYVGQGLYGYTF.

The V gene is TRBV19, the J gene TRBJ1-2, with D maybe TRBD1 (5 bases). The germline gives CDR1 LNHDA, CDR2 SQIVND (reference sequence). V was trimmed by 3 bases and J by 5 bases, leaving 10 bases between them. CDR3 size: 13 residues. Here the CDR3 reads CASSILAGYGYTF. In nucleotides, the CDR3 is TGTGCCAGTAGTATTTTGGCAGGGTATGGCTACACCTTC.

This clone has more than one count but fewer than ten. The chain uses TRBV6-2 or TRBV6-3 and TRBJ1-2, with 10 bases lining up with TRBD1. The trim removed 2 bases at V and 5 bases at J, leaving 11 bases unmatched. This CDR3 is built from 17 residues. Germline CDR1 is MNHEY and CDR2 is SVGEGT. The CDR3 nucleotides read TGTGCCAGCAGTTACCCCTCCGGGACAGGGGAGGGATATGGCTACACCTTC. This sequence encodes CASSYPSGTGEGYGYTF.

The gene calls are TRBV28 and TRBJ1-1; tentative D call: TRBD1 (6 bases). Germline CDR1 and CDR2: MDHEN and SYDVKM. V was cut by 5 bases and J by 1 base, with 17 bases left in between. CDR3 size: 16 residues. CDR3 residues: CASSHGDTRGNTEAFF. The CDR3 nucleotides read TGTGCCAGCAGTCACGGGGACACACGTGGGAACACTGAAGCTTTCTTT. Drawing the rest from reference TRBV28 and TRBJ1-1, the complete variable domain is DVKVTQSSRYLVKRTGEKVFLECVQDMDHENMFWYRQDPGLGLRLIYFSYDVKMKEKGDIPEGYSVSREKKERFSLILESASTNQTSMYLCASSHGDTRGNTEAFFGQGTRLTVV.

V and J are TRBV3-1 (or the pseudogene TRBV3-2) and TRBJ1-6; maybe TRBD1 (5 bases). V was clipped by 1 base and J by 7 bases, with 11 bases between them. The length of the CDR3 is 15 residues. Germline values: CDR1 LGHDT, CDR2 YNNKEL (reference sequence). CDR3 loop: CASSQVLGGNSPLHF. The CDR3 DNA sequence: TGTGCCAGCAGCCAAGTTCTCGGGGGAAATTCACCCCTCCACTTT.

The chain uses TRBV4-1 and TRBJ1-5; 7 bases are shared with TRBD1. Trimming cost V 3 bases and J 3 bases; bases outside gene matches: 2. This CDR3 is 14 amino acids long. CDR1 MGHRA and CDR2 YSYEKL come from the germline V gene. CDR3 coding DNA: TGCGCCAGCAGCCAGAGGGGGCTCAATCAGCCCCAGCATTTT. Its protein product is CASSQRGLNQPQHF.

The rearrangement links TRBV28 to TRBJ1-1; 10 bases line up with TRBD1. This CDR3 is 13 amino acids long. V was pared by 5 bases and J by 3 bases, with 0 bases of the junction left unmatched. The germline V gene has CDR1 MDHEN and CDR2 SYDVKM. The CDR3: CASSGTGDTEAFF. The CDR3 region has the DNA TGTGCCAGCAGTGGGACAGGGGACACTGAAGCTTTCTTT.

This clone was found a few times. The chain carries TRBV5-1 and TRBJ1-1; no clear D gene. Trimming pared 3 bases from V and 10 bases from J, leaving 16 bases between. Germline loops: CDR1 SGHRS, CDR2 YFSETQ. The CDR3 extends over 13 amino acids. CDR3 coding DNA: TGCGCCAGCAGCTGGGGAGGTGGGGATGGAGCTTTCTTT. This translates into CASSWGGGDGAFF. The full variable domain, completed using reference TRBV5-1 and TRBJ1-1, is KAGVTQTPRYLIKTRGQQVTLSCSPISGHRSVSWYQQTPGQGLQFLFEYFSETQRNKGNFPGRFSGRQFSNSRSEMNVSTLELGDSALYLCASSWGGGDGAFFGQGTRLTVV.

DNA of the CDR3: TGTGCCAGCAGCTCCCCGAGACAGGGAAAGGGCTACACCTTC. Amino acid sequence: CASSSPRQGKGYTF. The chain carries TRBV5-6 and TRBJ1-2; 7 bases fit TRBD1. Germline V gene sequence: CDR1 SGHDT, CDR2 YYEEEE. This CDR3 contains 14 residues. V shed 3 bases, J shed 8 bases, and the junction held 10 bases outside the gene matches.

This chain links TRBV4-1 with TRBJ1-4; no definite D call. CDR1 MGHRA and CDR2 YSYEKL come from the germline V gene. The CDR3 loop spans 17 amino acids. Between the trimmed V and J ends, which lost 0 bases and 0 bases, there was a span of 11 bases. The CDR3 loop reads CASSQDRERATNEKLFF. The DNA of the CDR3 is TGCGCCAGCAGCCAAGACCGTGAACGGGCAACTAATGAAAAACTGTTTTTT.

The rearrangement links TRBV5-1 to TRBJ1-2; D possibly corresponds to TRBD1 (5 bases). The V end lost 4 bases, the J end lost 0 bases, and 13 bases lay between the germline ends. The CDR3 runs 15 residues. Germline V gene sequence: CDR1 SGHRS, CDR2 YFSETQ. CDR3 DNA: TGCGCCAGCAGCACAGGTTCTAACACTAACTATGGCTACACCTTC. Amino acid sequence: CASSTGSNTNYGYTF. The entire variable domain, with the rest obtained from reference TRBV5-1 and TRBJ1-2, is as follows: KAGVTQTPRYLIKTRGQQVTLSCSPISGHRSVSWYQQTPGQGLQFLFEYFSETQRNKGNFPGRFSGRQFSNSRSEMNVSTLELGDSALYLCASSTGSNTNYGYTFGSGTRLTVV.

The CDR3 DNA is TGTGCCTCGGGAGGGACAGGATACTACGAGCAGTACTTC. Translated, it gives CASGGTGYYEQYF. The chain is built from TRBV30 and TRBJ2-7, with D possibly being TRBD1 or TRBD2 (8 bases each). V was cut by 7 bases and J by 3 bases, with 16 bases left in between. The CDR3 is made up of 13 amino acids. Per the germline V gene, CDR1 is GTSNPN and CDR2 is SVGIG (reference sequence).

The chain has TRBV18 and TRBJ2-1, with D maybe TRBD1 (5 bases). V was cut by 2 bases and J by 2 bases, with 19 bases left in between. Looked up from germline, CDR1 is KGHSH and CDR2 is LQKENI. This CDR3 spans 18 amino acids. The CDR3 sequence: CASSPVASNRQTYNEQFF. In nucleotides, the CDR3 is TGTGCCAGCTCACCAGTAGCTTCTAACAGGCAAACCTACAATGAGCAGTTCTTC.

The chain links TRBV28 to TRBJ2-7, with 12 positions matching TRBD2. The CDR3 has 16 amino acids. Unmatched junction bases numbered 10, after V lost 9 bases and J lost 1 base. From germline, CDR1 is MDHEN and CDR2 SYDVKM. The CDR3 loop is CASTLTSGGRSYEQYF. The CDR3 DNA sequence: TGTGCCAGTACCTTAACTAGCGGGGGGAGATCCTACGAGCAGTACTTC.

The chain has TRBV18 and TRBJ1-1, with TRBD1 matching over 8 bases. Germline V lookup: CDR1 KGHSH, CDR2 LQKENI. After removal of 2 bases from V and 5 bases from J, the junction contained 13 bases not matched to a gene. CDR3 size: 17 residues. CDR3 loop: CASSPGSETGDPTEAFF. CDR3 in DNA: TGTGCCAGCTCACCAGGTAGCGAGACAGGGGATCCGACTGAAGCTTTCTTT.

The J gene is TRBJ1-5, the V gene TRBV6-5, with D uncertain. Trimming pared 4 bases from V and 6 bases from J, leaving 13 bases between. Germline CDR1 and CDR2: MNHEY and SVGAGI. The CDR3 totals 14 residues. This chain's CDR3 is CASSFGRLTQPQHF. The CDR3 DNA sequence: TGTGCCAGCAGTTTCGGCAGGCTCACTCAGCCCCAGCATTTT.

The V gene is TRBV2, the J gene TRBJ2-5; 8 bases are a match to TRBD1. With V trimmed by 4 bases and J by 5 bases, 9 bases remained unmatched. This CDR3 has 15 residues. Per germline, CDR1 SNHLY and CDR2 FYNNEI. CDR3 DNA sequence: TGTGCCAGCAGTGGACCGGGACAGGCCTGGGAGACCCAGTACTTC. As protein: CASSGPGQAWETQYF.

The chain combines TRBV27 with TRBJ1-1; 9 positions agree with TRBD1. Germline-derived CDR1 and CDR2 are MNHEY and SMNVEV (reference sequence). This CDR3 region has 17 residues. V lost 5 bases to trimming and J lost 4 bases; unmatched junction nucleotides: 14. CDR3 sequence reads: CASSQTGTGIMGTEAFF. CDR3 bases: TGTGCCAGCAGTCAAACCGGGACAGGGATTATGGGCACTGAAGCTTTCTTT.

The gene calls are TRBV12-3 or TRBV12-4 and TRBJ1-2; no reliable D call. The CDR3 extends over 13 amino acids. Trimming stripped 4 bases from V and 7 bases from J, with 13 bases between. The CDR3 protein is CASSWALSSGYTF. CDR3 DNA: TGTGCCAGCAGTTGGGCACTCTCCAGTGGCTACACCTTC.

The sample holds a few counts of this clone. V and J are TRBV6-5 and TRBJ1-2; 7 bases are shared with TRBD1. The CDR3 covers 14 residues. Unmatched junction bases numbered 5, after V lost 5 bases and J lost 2 bases. CDR1 MNHEY and CDR2 SVGAGI come from the germline V gene. CDR3 amino acids: CASSRDSANYGYTF. CDR3 DNA: TGTGCCAGCAGTAGGGACAGTGCAAACTATGGCTACACCTTC.

This chain uses TRBV4-1 with TRBJ1-3, with 8 bases lining up with TRBD1. The length of the CDR3 is 18 residues. V lost 5 bases and J lost 3; bases outside the gene matches: 15. CDR1 is MGHRA and CDR2 is YSYEKL in the germline V gene. The DNA of the CDR3 is TGCGCCAGCAGCGCAGCTAGGGACAGGAGCTCGGGTGGAAACACCATATATTTT. It specifies CASSAARDRSSGGNTIYF.

This clone was seen only a few times. The chain has TRBV5-8 and TRBJ1-1; 10 bases are shared with TRBD1. V lost 4 bases and J lost 4; bases outside the gene matches: 7. CDR3 length equals 15 residues. Germline assignment: CDR1 SGHTS and CDR2 YDEGEE. CDR3: CASSKHRTGGTEAFF. The DNA for the CDR3 is TGTGCCAGCAGCAAACACAGGACAGGGGGCACTGAAGCTTTCTTT. Combining the CDR3 with reference TRBV5-8 and TRBJ1-1 gives the whole variable domain EAGVTQSPTHLIKTRGQQATLRCSPISGHTSVYWYQQALGLGLQFLLWYDEGEERNRGNFPPRFSGRQFPNYSSELNVNALELEDSALYLCASSKHRTGGTEAFFGQGTRLTVV.

The rearrangement joins TRBV5-6 to TRBJ1-2, with 8 bases fitting TRBD1. The V and J ends lost 4 bases and 8 bases, in that order; junction bases with no gene match: 10. The CDR3 sequence is 14 residues long. CDR1 and CDR2 (germline): SGHDT, YYEEEE. The CDR3 loop reads CASSMQGAAEGYTF. CDR3 bases: TGTGCCAGCAGCATGCAGGGGGCGGCGGAAGGCTACACCTTC.

The chain employs TRBV9 and TRBJ2-3; 12 bases are a match to TRBD1. Unmatched junction bases numbered 6, after V lost 3 bases and J lost 4 bases. The CDR3 spans 16 residues. CDR1 is SGDLS and CDR2 is YYNGEE in the germline V gene. Written as DNA, the CDR3 is TGTGCCAGCAGCGCCAGCGGGACAGGGGGCCCAGATACGCAGTATTTT. Residues: CASSASGTGGPDTQYF.

The V gene is TRBV19, the J gene TRBJ1-3, with a possible D match to TRBD1 (5 bases). Trimming stripped 4 bases from V and 4 bases from J, with 17 bases between. The germline V gene encodes CDR1 LNHDA and CDR2 SQIVND (reference sequence). There are 16 residues in the CDR3. CDR3 loop: CASSTLRAGSGNTIYF. The CDR3 bases are TGTGCCAGTAGTACCCTTCGAGCAGGGTCCGGAAACACCATATATTTT.

The gene calls are TRBV3-1 (or the pseudogene TRBV3-2) and TRBJ1-5, with TRBD1 matching over 8 bases. The CDR3 length is 16 residues. V lost 1 base, J lost 3 bases, and 5 bases stayed unmatched. Germline V gene lookup returns CDR1 LGHDT and CDR2 YNNKEL (reference sequence). The CDR3 region has the DNA TGTGCCAGCAGCCAAGCTGACAGGGGCAACAATCAGCCCCAGCATTTT. It translates to CASSQADRGNNQPQHF.